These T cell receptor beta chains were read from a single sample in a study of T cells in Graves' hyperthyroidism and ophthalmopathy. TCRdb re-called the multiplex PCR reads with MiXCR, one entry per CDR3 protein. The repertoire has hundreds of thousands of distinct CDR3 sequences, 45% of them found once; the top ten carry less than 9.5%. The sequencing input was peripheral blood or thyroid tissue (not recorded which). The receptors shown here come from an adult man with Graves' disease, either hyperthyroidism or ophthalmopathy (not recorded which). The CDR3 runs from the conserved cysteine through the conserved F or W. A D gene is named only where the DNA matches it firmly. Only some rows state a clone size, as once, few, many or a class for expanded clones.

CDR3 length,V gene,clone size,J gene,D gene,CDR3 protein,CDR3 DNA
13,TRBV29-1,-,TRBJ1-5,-,CSVATDPAQPQHF,TGCAGCGTTGCAACAGACCCAGCTCAGCCCCAGCATTTT
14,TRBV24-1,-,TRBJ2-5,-,CATSESSGPKTQHF,TGTGCCACCAGTGAATCTTCGGGGCCCAAGACCCAGCACTTC
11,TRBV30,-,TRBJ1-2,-,CAWSAGQTYTF,TGTGCCTGGAGTGCAGGACAGACCTACACCTTC
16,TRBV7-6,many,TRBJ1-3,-,CASSLAWGAAGNTIYF,TGTGCCAGCAGCCTAGCGTGGGGGGCGGCCGGAAACACCATATATTTT
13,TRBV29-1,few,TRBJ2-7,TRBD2,CSVGTSGSYEQYF,TGCAGCGTAGGGACTAGCGGCTCCTACGAGCAGTACTTC
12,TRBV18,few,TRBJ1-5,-,CASRRDNQPQHF,TGTGCCAGCCGGAGGGACAATCAGCCCCAGCATTTT
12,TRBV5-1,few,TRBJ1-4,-,CASSQESEKLFF,TGTGCCAGCAGCCAAGAGAGCGAAAAACTGTTTTTT
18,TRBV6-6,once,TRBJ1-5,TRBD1,CASKGLTGATSDNQPQHF,TGTGCCAGCAAAGGGCTAACAGGGGCGACTTCGGACAATCAGCCCCAGCATTTT
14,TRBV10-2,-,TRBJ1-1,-,CATQQRASVTEAFF,TGCGCCACCCAACAGAGGGCGTCGGTCACTGAAGCTTTCTTT
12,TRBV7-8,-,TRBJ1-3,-,CASSQRWDTIYF,TGTGCCAGCAGCCAACGATGGGACACCATATATTTT
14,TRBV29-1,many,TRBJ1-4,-,CSAGFGATNEKLFF,TGCAGCGCAGGGTTTGGGGCAACTAATGAAAAACTGTTTTTT
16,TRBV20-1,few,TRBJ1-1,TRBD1,CSARSQGALRNTEAFF,TGCAGTGCTAGATCCCAGGGGGCGCTTAGGAACACTGAAGCTTTCTTT
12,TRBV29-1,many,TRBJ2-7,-,CSVGHFDYEQYF,TGCAGCGTTGGACATTTCGACTACGAGCAGTACTTC
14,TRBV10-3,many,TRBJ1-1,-,CAIRTGTVSTEAFF,TGTGCCATCAGAACAGGGACGGTGTCTACTGAAGCTTTCTTT
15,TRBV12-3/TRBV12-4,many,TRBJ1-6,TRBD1,CASSLRTGEASPLHF,TGTGCCAGCAGTCTCCGGACAGGGGAGGCTTCACCCCTCCACTTT
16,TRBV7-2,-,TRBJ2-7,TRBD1,CASSGGGGQGTYEQYF,TGTGCCAGCAGCGGAGGGGGGGGACAGGGAACCTACGAGCAGTACTTC
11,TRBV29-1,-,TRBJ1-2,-,CSAGLGYGYTF,TGCAGCGCCGGTTTGGGCTATGGCTACACCTTC
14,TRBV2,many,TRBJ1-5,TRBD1,CASSGTEAVQPQHF,TGTGCCAGCAGCGGGACAGAGGCGGTTCAGCCCCAGCATTTT
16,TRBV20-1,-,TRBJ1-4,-,CSARDGTSGSLEKLFF,TGCAGTGCTAGAGACGGGACTAGCGGGAGTTTAGAAAAACTGTTTTTT
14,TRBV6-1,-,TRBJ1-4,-,CASSEFGRREKLFF,TGTGCCAGCAGTGAATTCGGGCGGCGGGAAAAACTGTTTTTT
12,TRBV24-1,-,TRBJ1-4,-,CATSDGDGKLFF,TGTGCCACCAGTGATGGGGATGGAAAACTGTTTTTT
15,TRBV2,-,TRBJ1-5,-,CASGYFGGPGQPQHF,TGTGCTAGTGGTTACTTCGGAGGGCCGGGGCAGCCCCAGCATTTT
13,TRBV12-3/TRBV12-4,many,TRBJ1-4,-,CASSLSGLEKLFF,TGTGCCAGCAGTTTATCAGGGTTGGAGAAACTGTTTTTT
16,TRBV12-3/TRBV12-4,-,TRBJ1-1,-,CASSLDPGVRNTEAFF,TGTGCCAGCAGTTTAGACCCAGGGGTTCGGAACACTGAAGCTTTCTTT
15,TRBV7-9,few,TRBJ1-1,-,CASSSWGQTNTEAFF,TGTGCCAGCAGCTCCTGGGGACAAACGAACACTGAAGCTTTCTTT
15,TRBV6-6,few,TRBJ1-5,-,CASSKPTGGHQPQHF,TGTGCCAGCAGTAAACCGACAGGAGGTCATCAGCCCCAGCATTTT
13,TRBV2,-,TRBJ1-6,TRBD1,CAGRDRGDSPLHF,TGTGCCGGCCGGGACAGGGGAGATTCACCCCTCCACTTT
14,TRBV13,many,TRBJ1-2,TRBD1,CASRYRGTNYGYTF,TGTGCCAGCAGATACAGGGGAACGAACTATGGCTACACCTTC
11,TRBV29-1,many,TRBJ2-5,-,CSVTTKETQYF,TGCAGCGTCACAACCAAAGAGACCCAGTACTTC
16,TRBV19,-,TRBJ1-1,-,CASRMARTVKNTEAFF,TGTGCCAGTAGAATGGCGAGGACGGTCAAGAACACTGAAGCTTTCTTT
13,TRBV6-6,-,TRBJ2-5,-,CASGTERAETQYF,TGTGCCAGCGGGACCGAAAGGGCGGAGACCCAGTACTTC
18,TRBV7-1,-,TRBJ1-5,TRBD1,CASSYRDRDVWSNQPQHF,TGTGCCAGCAGCTACCGGGACAGGGATGTTTGGAGCAATCAGCCCCAGCATTTT
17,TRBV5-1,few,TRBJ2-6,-,CASSLAAGGTGANVLTF,TGCGCCAGCAGCTTGGCCGCTGGGGGCACTGGGGCCAACGTCCTGACTTTC
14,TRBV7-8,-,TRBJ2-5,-,CASSSQGLQETQYF,TGTGCCAGCAGCTCACAGGGACTACAAGAGACCCAGTACTTC
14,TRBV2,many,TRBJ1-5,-,CASTRSLSNQPQHF,TGTGCCAGCACCCGATCTCTTAGCAATCAGCCCCAGCATTTT
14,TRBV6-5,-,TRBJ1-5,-,CASSSGGGSQPQHF,TGTGCCAGCAGTTCCGGCGGCGGATCTCAGCCCCAGCATTTT
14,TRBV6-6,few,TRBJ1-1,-,CASSYPGSSTEAFF,TGTGCCAGCAGTTACCCCGGGAGTAGCACTGAAGCTTTCTTT
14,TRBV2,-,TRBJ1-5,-,CASGLTASNQPQHF,TGTGCCAGCGGATTGACAGCTAGCAATCAGCCCCAGCATTTT
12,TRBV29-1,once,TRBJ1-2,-,CSVEPQGSGYTF,TGCAGCGTTGAGCCTCAGGGATCGGGCTACACCTTC
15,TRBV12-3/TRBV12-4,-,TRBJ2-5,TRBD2,CASRGRLAGQETQYF,TGTGCCAGCAGGGGACGACTAGCGGGGCAAGAGACCCAGTACTTC